The rows below give T cell receptor beta chains drawn from one sample of a study of Ad26.COV2.S vaccination and SARS-CoV-2 variants. The table came from immunoSEQ multiplex PCR; TCRdb's copy has only in-frame clones and leaves some out. The table records hundreds of thousands of clones, more than 75% of them present only once. The sequences come from peripheral blood, collected in a trial of Ad26.COV2.S vaccine versus placebo. Source of these receptors: a person aged 18-60 years who received the Ad26.COV2.S COVID-19 vaccine or a placebo. Each CDR3 is given with its conserved first and last residue. D genes are given only for firm matches. The size entry is marked missing in some rows and otherwise reads once, few, many or a size class.

clone size	V gene	J gene	D gene	CDR3 protein	CDR3 DNA
-	TRBV6-5	TRBJ2-3	TRBD2	CASSYSSGRGPDTQYF	TGTGCCAGCAGTTACTCTTCGGGGAGGGGTCCAGATACGCAGTATTTT
-	TRBV7-2	TRBJ1-4	TRBD1	CASSLKQGANEKLFF	TGTGCCAGCAGCTTAAAACAGGGGGCTAATGAAAAACTGTTTTTT
-	TRBV11-2	TRBJ1-6	-	CASSLGGQGLGSPLHF	TGTGCCAGCAGCTTAGGAGGGCAGGGCCTAGGATCACCCCTCCACTTT
-	TRBV4-1	TRBJ2-7	-	CASSQAPVEGFYEQYF	TGCGCCAGCAGCCAAGCCCCTGTTGAGGGGTTCTACGAGCAGTACTTC
-	TRBV7-2	TRBJ1-1	-	CASSLGVRQMNTEAFF	TGTGCCAGCAGCTTAGGCGTGCGGCAAATGAACACTGAAGCTTTCTTT
-	TRBV28	TRBJ2-6	-	CASSFRPDTYSGANVLTF	TGTGCCAGCAGTTTTAGGCCCGACACCTACTCTGGGGCCAACGTCCTGACTTTC
few	TRBV2	TRBJ2-7	-	CASSRSLEQYF	TGTGCCAGCAGTCGCTCGCTCGAGCAGTACTTC
-	TRBV9	TRBJ2-5	-	CASSGGSIPETQYF	TGTGCCAGCAGCGGGGGGTCAATCCCGGAGACCCAGTACTTC
-	TRBV6-5	TRBJ1-4	-	CASSYRRGYEKLFF	TGTGCCAGCAGTTACAGGAGGGGTTATGAAAAACTGTTTTTT
-	TRBV30	TRBJ1-6	-	CAWSIDSKNSPLHF	TGTGCCTGGAGTATCGACAGCAAGAATTCACCCCTCCACTTT
-	TRBV6-5	TRBJ2-2	TRBD1	CASSFDRGSTGELFF	TGTGCCAGCAGTTTCGACAGGGGGTCCACCGGGGAGCTGTTTTTT
-	TRBV10-3	TRBJ1-2	TRBD1	CATKTGTGNYGYTF	TGTGCCACCAAAACCGGGACAGGGAACTATGGCTACACCTTC
-	TRBV7-2	TRBJ1-5	-	CASSLRPGVGINQPQHF	TGTGCCAGCAGCTTAAGGCCGGGGGTTGGTATCAATCAGCCCCAGCATTTT
-	TRBV5-1	TRBJ2-7	TRBD2	CASSTGGVARAYEQYF	TGCGCCAGCAGCACCGGGGGGGTAGCGAGAGCCTACGAGCAGTACTTC
-	TRBV30	TRBJ2-2	TRBD2	CAWSTPEEGRARGELFF	TGTGCCTGGAGTACCCCAGAGGAAGGGAGGGCCCGCGGGGAGCTGTTTTTT
-	TRBV9	TRBJ2-7	-	CASSVTAAPGVGEQYF	TGTGCCAGCAGCGTAACGGCCGCGCCGGGAGTAGGCGAGCAGTACTTC
-	TRBV7-9	TRBJ2-5	-	CASSLRDREETQYF	TGTGCCAGCAGCTTAAGGGACCGGGAAGAGACCCAGTACTTC
-	TRBV10-2	TRBJ1-2	TRBD1	CASSADRGGGGYTF	TGCGCCAGCAGCGCCGACAGGGGCGGGGGTGGCTACACCTTC
many	TRBV7-9	TRBJ2-7	-	CASSQRSAYEQYF	TGTGCCAGCAGCCAAAGGTCGGCCTACGAGCAGTACTTC
-	TRBV10-3	TRBJ1-1	TRBD1	CAIRSPQGALHAFF	TGTGCCATCAGAAGCCCCCAGGGGGCTTTACACGCTTTCTTT
-	TRBV5-1	TRBJ2-3	TRBD2	CASSPGRETSGRLDTQYF	TGCGCCAGTTCGCCGGGCCGAGAGACTAGCGGGAGATTAGATACGCAGTATTTT
-	TRBV28	TRBJ2-1	TRBD2	CASSLGGRAFEQFF	TGTGCCAGCAGTTTAGGCGGGAGGGCCTTCGAGCAGTTCTTC
once	TRBV5-1	TRBJ2-1	-	CASSLFSSSGSYNEQFF	TGCGCCAGCAGCTTGTTTTCGTCGAGCGGGTCCTACAATGAGCAGTTCTTC
-	TRBV5-5	TRBJ1-6	-	CASSSTGSSYNSPLHF	TGTGCCAGCAGCTCCACCGGTAGCTCCTATAATTCACCCCTCCACTTT
-	TRBV19	TRBJ2-3	-	CASSSPGLSTDTQYF	TGTGCCAGTAGTAGTCCGGGGTTAAGCACAGATACGCAGTATTTT
-	TRBV7-9	TRBJ2-7	TRBD2	CASSSGTSGKFEQYF	TGTGCCAGCAGCTCCGGGACTAGCGGGAAATTCGAGCAGTACTTC
-	TRBV19	TRBJ2-5	TRBD1	CASSIDLDRASDF	TGTGCCAGTAGTATAGACCTCGACAGGGCGTCGGACTTC
-	TRBV13	TRBJ1-2	-	CASSAMGNYGYTF	TGTGCCAGCAGTGCGATGGGGAATTATGGCTACACCTTC
-	TRBV3-1/TRBV3-2	TRBJ1-4	TRBD1	CASSQDPSTGREKLFF	TGTGCCAGCAGCCAAGATCCTTCGACAGGGCGCGAAAAACTGTTTTTT
-	TRBV7-6	TRBJ2-7	-	CASSSMVGNEQYF	TGTGCCAGCAGCTCCATGGTCGGCAACGAGCAGTACTTC
-	TRBV10-3	TRBJ1-5	TRBD1	CASSRDRGDNQPQHF	TGTGCCTCCTCCCGGGACAGGGGAGACAATCAGCCCCAGCATTTT
-	TRBV6-2/TRBV6-3	TRBJ2-5	TRBD2	CASSYNEGLAGGSVQETQYF	TGTGCCAGCAGTTACAACGAGGGACTAGCGGGAGGTTCCGTTCAAGAGACCCAGTACTTC
-	TRBV5-6	TRBJ2-2	-	CASSRIWGAVGWGTGELFF	TGTGCCAGCAGCCGGATCTGGGGGGCGGTCGGTTGGGGCACCGGGGAGCTGTTTTTT
-	TRBV6-2/TRBV6-3	TRBJ2-7	-	CASTPGGTPIYEQYF	TGTGCCAGCACCCCAGGTGGGACACCAATCTACGAGCAGTACTTC
-	TRBV28	TRBJ2-3	-	CASSSPGQKTDTQYF	TGTGCCAGCAGTTCACCCGGGCAGAAAACAGATACGCAGTATTTT
once	TRBV6-5	TRBJ1-3	-	CASSYGTPGNTIYF	TGTGCCAGCAGCTACGGGACTCCTGGAAACACCATATATTTT
few	TRBV28	TRBJ2-7	-	CASSLRLSGAWNF	TGTGCCAGCAGTTTACGCCTTTCTGGGGCCTGGAACTTC
once	TRBV6-5	TRBJ2-1	-	CASTSTPVGINEQFF	TGTGCCAGCACCTCGACCCCGGTAGGGATCAATGAGCAGTTCTTC
-	TRBV2	TRBJ2-7	TRBD1	CASSVGTGNYEQYF	TGTGCCAGCAGTGTTGGGACAGGGAATTACGAGCAGTACTTC
many	TRBV4-3	TRBJ2-7	-	CASSQDFPPTGTAYEQYF	TGCGCCAGCAGCCAAGACTTTCCGCCGACAGGCACCGCCTACGAGCAGTACTTC
-	TRBV5-6	TRBJ1-6	-	CASSLMAGPYNSPLHF	TGTGCCAGCAGCTTGATGGCAGGCCCCTATAATTCACCCCTCCACTTT
-	TRBV24-1	TRBJ2-7	-	CATRSGLKSYEQYF	TGTGCCACCAGATCAGGGCTGAAGAGCTACGAGCAGTACTTC
-	TRBV27	TRBJ2-5	-	CASSYTGSRETQYF	TGTGCCAGCAGTTACACAGGGTCGAGGGAGACCCAGTACTTC
-	TRBV6-1	TRBJ1-4	-	CASSEGWGNEKLFF	TGTGCCAGCAGTGAAGGGTGGGGGAATGAAAAACTGTTTTTT
-	TRBV4-2	TRBJ2-7	TRBD2	CASSQASGGSYEQYF	TGTGCCAGCAGCCAAGCTAGCGGAGGCTCCTACGAGCAGTACTTC
-	TRBV7-8	TRBJ1-2	-	CASSVSQGQRYGYTF	TGTGCCAGCAGCGTTTCTCAGGGGCAGCGCTATGGCTACACCTTC
-	TRBV2	TRBJ1-4	-	CASRNVEKLFF	TGTGCCAGCAGAAACGTAGAAAAACTGTTTTTT
-	TRBV10-1	TRBJ2-7	TRBD2	CASSESSGRSYEQYF	TGCGCCAGCAGTGAGTCTAGCGGGAGGTCCTACGAGCAGTACTTC
-	TRBV5-1	TRBJ2-1	-	CASSLPTGTNEQFF	TGCGCCAGCAGCTTGCCCACAGGGACCAATGAGCAGTTCTTC
-	TRBV7-9	TRBJ2-7	-	CASSLVSGPSYEQYF	TGTGCCAGCAGCTTAGTCAGCGGCCCTTCCTACGAGCAGTACTTC